This T cell receptor beta chain is drawn from a study of T-cell memory formation after mild COVID-19. Study context: The two donors had largely donor-specific TCR clusters. Whole-study results and caveats: CD4+ bias marked clones expanding day 15 to 37, unlike balanced contracting clones. Contracting CD4+ clones lay largely in CM and EM, with CD8+ ones residing in EMRA. The second-wave clones peaking on day 37 were not confirmed as SARS-CoV-2-specific.

Remarks on this clonotype: No antigen is known for it.

From the 5' RACE reads, TCRdb called clonotypes with MiXCR, one entry per CDR3 protein. The profile covers 300,000 or so distinct CDR3 sequences, with roughly 15% appearing a single time and 22% taken by the ten largest. Material: PBMCs or a T cell subset sorted from them (not recorded which). The clonotype originates from a man younger than 35 who had mild COVID-19 (a few samples of this study predate the infection). Cell type and time point are not known.

CDR3 coding DNA: TGTGCCAGCAGCGGGGACAGGAGATATGGCTACACCTTC. Residues: CASSGDRRYGYTF. The chain couples TRBV9 to TRBJ1-2; TRBD1 aligns across 8 bases. The trim removed 3 bases at V and 5 bases at J, leaving 3 bases unmatched. The CDR3 is 13 residues long. Germline assignment: CDR1 SGDLS and CDR2 YYNGEE.